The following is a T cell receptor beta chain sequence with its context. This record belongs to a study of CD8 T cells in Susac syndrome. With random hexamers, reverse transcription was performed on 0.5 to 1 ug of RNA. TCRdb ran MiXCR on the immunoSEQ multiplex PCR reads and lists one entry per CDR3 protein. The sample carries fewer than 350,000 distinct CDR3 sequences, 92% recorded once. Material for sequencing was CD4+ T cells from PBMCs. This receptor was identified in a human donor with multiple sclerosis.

The CDR3 DNA follows: TGTGCCAGCCTGCACGGAGGCACCGGGGAGCTGTTTTTT. This translates into CASLHGGTGELFF. The rearrangement joins TRBV7-9 to TRBJ2-2; TRBD2 is a possible D gene (5 bases). V was shortened by 8 bases and J by 4 bases, with 11 bases between the two germline ends. Looked up from germline, CDR1 is SEHNR and CDR2 is FQNEAQ (reference sequence). The CDR3 totals 13 residues.